A single sample is the source of the 23 T cell receptor beta chains below, sequenced in a study of T-cell reconstitution after alpha-beta-depleted transplantation in children. Preparation of the TCRbeta library used unique molecular identifiers. TCRdb reprocessed the PCR reads with MiXCR, giving one entry per CDR3 protein. In the table there are 300,000 or so distinct CDR3 sequences, over 8% of which are singletons. This sample comprised PBMCs from the stem cell graft donor, obtained from the stem cell graft. The receptors derive from a human donor who donated a stem cell graft to a child with SCID.

The chain uses TRBV14 and TRBJ2-5, with TRBD1 as a possible D gene (6 bases). This CDR3 is 15 amino acids long. The germline V gene encodes CDR1 SGHDN and CDR2 FVKESK. With 1 base removed from V and 4 bases from J, the gap between germline ends came to 13 bases. In DNA, the CDR3 is TGTGCCAGCAGCCAAGCCTATCGGGACACAGAGACCCAGTACTTC. This translates into CASSQAYRDTETQYF.

A few counts support this clonotype. The chain recombines TRBV24-1 with TRBJ2-3; 12 bases are shared with TRBD2. Per the germline V gene, CDR1 is KGHDR and CDR2 is SFDVKD. With 4 bases clipped from V and 4 bases from J, the junction kept 2 bases outside the gene matches. This CDR3 spans 15 amino acids. CDR3 residues: CATSDLAGGPDTQYF. DNA of the CDR3: TGTGCCACCAGTGACCTAGCGGGGGGGCCAGATACGCAGTATTTT.

The chain uses TRBV6-5 and TRBJ2-5; possible D gene TRBD1, 5 bases. Germline values: CDR1 MNHEY, CDR2 SVGAGI. This CDR3 has 15 residues. The V and J ends lost 3 bases and 4 bases respectively, with 15 bases between them. As DNA, the CDR3 is TGTGCCAGCAGTTATGACAGCCCTCCGCGAGAGACCCAGTACTTC. Encoded protein: CASSYDSPPRETQYF.

This CDR3 reads CASSNDRLAFF. CDR3 bases: TGTGCCAGCAGCAACGACAGGTTAGCTTTCTTT. The chain combines TRBV12-3 or TRBV12-4 with TRBJ1-1; tentatively, D is TRBD1 (6 bases). Deletions cut 6 bases from V and 10 bases from J, with 12 bases between. This CDR3 contains 11 residues.

This chain joins TRBV9 and TRBJ1-4; possible D gene TRBD1, 5 bases. The germline V gene has CDR1 SGDLS and CDR2 YYNGEE. V lost 3 bases, J lost 7 bases, and 16 bases lay in between. The CDR3 extends over 15 amino acids. The CDR3 loop reads CASSALGGVGEKLFF. CDR3 DNA sequence: TGTGCCAGCAGCGCCTTGGGGGGAGTGGGTGAAAAACTGTTTTTT.

The table lists this clonotype with a few counts. This chain joins TRBV12-3 or TRBV12-4 and TRBJ1-2; D not certain. The V gene lost 5 bases and the J gene lost 4 bases, with 8 bases spanning the gap. This CDR3 contains 12 residues. As DNA, the CDR3 is TGTGCCAGCAGTCTCGGGATCTATGGCTACACCTTC. This encodes CASSLGIYGYTF.

There are a few counts of this clonotype. The chain couples TRBV4-2 to TRBJ2-2; a weak D match, TRBD2 (6 bases). This CDR3 spans 13 amino acids. Germline CDR1 LGHNA, CDR2 YNFKEQ. Trimming shortened V by 1 base and J by 7 bases, and 7 bases separated the two germline ends. CDR3 sequence: CASSQVGGGELFF. The CDR3 DNA follows: TGTGCCAGCAGCCAAGTGGGGGGCGGGGAGCTGTTTTTT.

V is TRBV3-1 and J is TRBJ2-5, with TRBD2 identical over 13 bases. Germline CDR1 is LGHDT and CDR2 is YNNKEL (reference sequence). V lost 3 bases and J lost 4; bases outside the gene matches: 8. CDR3 length equals 17 residues. CDR3 amino acids: CASSQAWTSGGLETQYF. CDR3 in DNA: TGTGCCAGCAGCCAGGCCTGGACTAGCGGGGGCTTAGAGACCCAGTACTTC.

In this sample, this clonotype turned up many times. This rearrangement joins TRBV5-1 to TRBJ2-4; TRBD1 agrees at 7 bases. Looked up from germline, CDR1 is SGHRS and CDR2 is YFSETQ. This CDR3 is built from 14 residues. The V and J ends lost 5 bases and 8 bases, in that order; junction bases with no gene match: 10. The CDR3 loop reads CASRRLDRPDIQYF. DNA of the CDR3: TGCGCCAGCAGACGACTGGACAGGCCGGACATTCAGTACTTC.

The chain employs TRBV7-2 and TRBJ2-5, with a possible D match to TRBD1 (5 bases). V was trimmed by 5 bases and J by 3 bases, leaving 13 bases between them. In germline, CDR1 is SGHTA, CDR2 FQGNSA. This CDR3 region has 14 residues. Written as DNA, the CDR3 is TGTGCCAGCAGCCCCGGACATGGGGAAGAGACCCAGTACTTC. As protein: CASSPGHGEETQYF.

The CDR3 DNA reads TGTGCCAGCAGTTTATTGGCGTATGGCAACACCGGGGAGCTGTTTTTT. Its translation is CASSLLAYGNTGELFF. The chain uses TRBV12-3 or TRBV12-4 and TRBJ2-2; no clear D. The CDR3 spans 16 residues. The V end lost 2 bases, the J end lost 2 bases, and 12 bases lay between the germline ends.

V gene TRBV13 combines with J gene TRBJ1-1; D unclear. Germline-derived CDR1 and CDR2 are PRHDT and FYEKMQ (reference sequence). This CDR3 contains 14 residues. V dropped 7 bases and J dropped 0 bases, with 12 bases sitting between them. The CDR3 is CASNRGGMNTEAFF. Here the CDR3 DNA reads TGTGCCAGCAACCGAGGAGGGATGAACACTGAAGCTTTCTTT.

This clonotype showed up just a few times. The V gene is TRBV20-1, the J gene TRBJ2-5, with D hard to call. This CDR3 has 10 residues. The ends were cut back, 3 bases at V and 5 bases at J, with 4 bases in the middle. In germline, CDR1 is DFQATT, CDR2 SNEGSKA (reference sequence). The CDR3 DNA follows: TGCAGTGCTAGGTTGGAGACCCAGTACTTC. It encodes CSARLETQYF.

This clonotype was picked up a small number of times. V is TRBV5-5 and J is TRBJ2-5; 8 nucleotides agree with TRBD1. Germline CDR1 and CDR2: SGHKS and YYEKEE (reference sequence). V gave up 6 bases and J gave up 2 bases; unmatched junction bases: 12. This CDR3 has 16 residues. CDR3 protein: CASTLSDRGVQETQYF. The CDR3 nucleotides are TGTGCCAGCACCCTTTCCGACAGGGGTGTTCAAGAGACCCAGTACTTC.

V is TRBV12-3 or TRBV12-4 and J is TRBJ1-1; TRBD1 aligns across 7 bases. This CDR3 has 12 amino acids. V was pared by 5 bases and J by 10 bases, with 7 bases of the junction left unmatched. CDR3 bases: TGTGCCAGCAGTCCTACACAGGGGTCAGCTTTCTTT. The encoded protein is CASSPTQGSAFF.

This clonotype was seen a handful of times. The J gene is TRBJ2-7, the V gene TRBV4-1; D is possibly TRBD1 (6 bases). From germline, CDR1 is MGHRA and CDR2 YSYEKL. Deletions cut 2 bases from V and 0 bases from J, with 11 bases between. The CDR3 consists of 15 residues. The CDR3 DNA sequence: TGCGCCAGCAGCCAACGACAGGCCAGCTCCTACGAGCAGTACTTC. Protein product: CASSQRQASSYEQYF.

This clonotype appeared a few times. The rearrangement links TRBV12-3 or TRBV12-4 to TRBJ1-6; possibly TRBD1 for D (5 bases). The CDR3 loop spans 12 amino acids. Trimming left V 6 bases short and J 10 bases short, with 10 bases between. The CDR3 DNA follows: TGTGCCAGCAGGCAGGGTAGCTCACCCCTCCACTTT. It is translated as CASRQGSSPLHF.

This clonotype was observed many times. V gene TRBV7-9 combines with J gene TRBJ1-1; TRBD1 is a possible D gene (6 bases). CDR3 length: 13 residues. V lost 4 bases, J lost 4 bases, and 10 bases lay in between. Germline V CDR1 and CDR2: SEHNR, FQNEAQ (reference sequence). The CDR3 nucleotides read TGTGCCAGCAGCTGGGGGGCCGGCACTGAAGCTTTCTTT. Encoded protein: CASSWGAGTEAFF.

Only a few counts were recorded for this clonotype. The V and J genes are TRBV20-1 and TRBJ2-3; TRBD2 aligns across 8 bases. V lost 5 bases, J lost 0 bases, and 4 bases stayed unmatched. This CDR3 is 14 amino acids long. CDR1 and CDR2 (germline): DFQATT, SNEGSKA (reference sequence). This CDR3 reads CSAATSGSTDTQYF. The CDR3 DNA is TGCAGTGCTGCAACTAGCGGTAGCACAGATACGCAGTATTTT.

The J gene is TRBJ2-3, the V gene TRBV7-9, with D perhaps TRBD1 or TRBD2 (6 bases each). The CDR3 extends over 13 amino acids. Germline V CDR1 and CDR2: SEHNR, FQNEAQ (reference sequence). Deletions cut 11 bases from V and 1 base from J, with 13 bases between. CDR3 in amino acids: CAVGGGGTDTQYF. The CDR3 DNA reads as TGTGCCGTCGGGGGCGGGGGCACAGATACGCAGTATTTT. The full variable domain, with the rest looked up from reference TRBV7-9 and TRBJ2-3, is DTGVSQNPRHKITKRGQNVTFRCDPISEHNRLYWYRQTLGQGPEFLTYFQNEAQLEKSRLLSDRFSAERPKGSFSTLEIQRTEQGDSAMYLCAVGGGGTDTQYFGPGTRLTVL.

This clonotype was observed at least ten times. This sequence joins TRBV5-1 and TRBJ1-4; 7 positions match TRBD1. Per the germline V gene, CDR1 is SGHRS and CDR2 is YFSETQ. CDR3 length: 15 amino acids. The junction had 3 bases not matched to a gene; V was cut back by 4 bases and J by 0 bases. CDR3 nucleotides: TGCGCCAGCAGCGACGGGACAGCAACTAATGAAAAACTGTTTTTT. Its translation: CASSDGTATNEKLFF. Full variable domain (missing parts from reference TRBV5-1 and TRBJ1-4): KAGVTQTPRYLIKTRGQQVTLSCSPISGHRSVSWYQQTPGQGLQFLFEYFSETQRNKGNFPGRFSGRQFSNSRSEMNVSTLELGDSALYLCASSDGTATNEKLFFGSGTQLSVL.

In the case of this clonotype: A clone one base away is much larger, so this may be a read error. The genes are TRBV12-3 or TRBV12-4 and TRBJ2-5, with D possibly TRBD2 on 6 matching bases. Trimming took off 4 bases at V and 4 bases at J, with 13 bases between the two ends. There are 14 residues in the CDR3. Here the CDR3 reads CASSSGGNGETQYF. The CDR3 DNA follows: TGTGCCAGCAGTTCCGGGGGTAATGGAGAGACCCAGTACTTC.

This sequence joins TRBV3-1 and TRBJ2-7; D uncertain. Germline V gene data show CDR1 as LGHDT and CDR2 as YNNKEL (reference sequence). Trimming cost V 4 bases and J 5 bases, with 15 bases left between them. The CDR3 runs to 14 residues. This CDR3 is CASSPRPLWNEQYF. CDR3 nucleotide sequence: TGTGCCAGCAGCCCTCGCCCCCTATGGAACGAGCAGTACTTC.